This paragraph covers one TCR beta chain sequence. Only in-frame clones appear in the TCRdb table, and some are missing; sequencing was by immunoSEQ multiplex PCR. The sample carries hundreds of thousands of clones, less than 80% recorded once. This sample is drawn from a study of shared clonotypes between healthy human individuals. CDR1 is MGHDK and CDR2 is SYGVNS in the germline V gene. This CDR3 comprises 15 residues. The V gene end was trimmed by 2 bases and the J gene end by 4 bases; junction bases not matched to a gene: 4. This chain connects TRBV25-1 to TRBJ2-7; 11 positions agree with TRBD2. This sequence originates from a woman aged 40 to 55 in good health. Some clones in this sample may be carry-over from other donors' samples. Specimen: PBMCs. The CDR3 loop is CASSEGVAGGYEQYF. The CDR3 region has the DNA TGTGCCAGCAGTGAAGGGGTAGCGGGAGGGTACGAGCAGTACTTC.